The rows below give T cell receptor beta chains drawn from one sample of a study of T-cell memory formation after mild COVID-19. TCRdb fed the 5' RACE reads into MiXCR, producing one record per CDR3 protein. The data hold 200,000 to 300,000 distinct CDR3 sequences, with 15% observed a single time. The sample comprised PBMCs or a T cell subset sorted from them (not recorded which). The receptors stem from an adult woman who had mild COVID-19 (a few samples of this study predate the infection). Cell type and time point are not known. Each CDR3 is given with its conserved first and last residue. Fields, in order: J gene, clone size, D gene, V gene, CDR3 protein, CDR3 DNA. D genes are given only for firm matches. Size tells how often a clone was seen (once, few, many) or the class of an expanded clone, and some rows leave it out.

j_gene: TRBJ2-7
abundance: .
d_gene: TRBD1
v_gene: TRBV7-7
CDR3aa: CASSLGQDSSYEQYF
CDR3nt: TGTGCTAGCAGCCTGGGACAGGACAGCTCCTACGAGCAGTACTTC

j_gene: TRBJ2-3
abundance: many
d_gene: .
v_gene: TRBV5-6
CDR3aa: CASSLGATDTQYF
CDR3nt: TGTGCCAGCAGCTTGGGGGCGACAGATACGCAGTATTTT

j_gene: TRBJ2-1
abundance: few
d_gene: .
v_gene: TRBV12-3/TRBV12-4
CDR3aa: CATRTYNEQFF
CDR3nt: TGTGCCACCAGAACTTACAATGAGCAGTTCTTC

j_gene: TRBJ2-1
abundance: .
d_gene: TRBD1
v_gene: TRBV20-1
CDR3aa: CSARLMGQGNNEQFF
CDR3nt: TGCAGTGCTCGCCTGATGGGACAGGGGAACAATGAGCAGTTCTTC

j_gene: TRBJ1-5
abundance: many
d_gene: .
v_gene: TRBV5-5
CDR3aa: CASSLAGISNQPQHF
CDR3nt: TGTGCCAGCAGCTTGGCAGGGATAAGCAATCAGCCCCAGCATTTT

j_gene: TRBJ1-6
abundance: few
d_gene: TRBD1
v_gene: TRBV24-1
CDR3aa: CATSGQGASPLHF
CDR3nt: TGTGCCACCAGCGGACAGGGAGCTTCACCCCTCCACTTT

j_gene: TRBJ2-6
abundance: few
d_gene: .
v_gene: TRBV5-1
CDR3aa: CASSRDGANVLTF
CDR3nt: TGCGCCAGCAGTAGGGATGGGGCCAACGTCCTGACTTTC

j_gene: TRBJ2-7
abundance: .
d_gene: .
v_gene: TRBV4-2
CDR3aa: CASSQDRSRPSEQYF
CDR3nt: TGTGCCAGCAGCCAAGACAGATCCCGACCCTCCGAGCAGTACTTC

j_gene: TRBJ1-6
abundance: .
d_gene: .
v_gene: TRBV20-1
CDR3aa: CSARPTPGGDSPLHF
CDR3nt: TGCAGTGCTAGACCAACTCCGGGGGGTGATTCACCCCTCCACTTT

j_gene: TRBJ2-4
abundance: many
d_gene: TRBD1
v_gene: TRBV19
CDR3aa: CASSEGGRNIQYF
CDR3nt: TGTGCCAGTAGTGAAGGGGGCAGGAACATTCAGTACTTC

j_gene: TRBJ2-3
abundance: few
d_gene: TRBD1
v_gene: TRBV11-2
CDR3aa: CASSLRLILGQGSDTQYF
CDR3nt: TGTGCCAGCAGCCTAAGGCTGATACTAGGACAGGGATCAGATACGCAGTATTTT

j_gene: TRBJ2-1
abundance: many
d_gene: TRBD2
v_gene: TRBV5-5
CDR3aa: CASSLLGGDSSYNEQFF
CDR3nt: TGTGCCAGCAGCTTGTTGGGAGGGGACTCCTCCTACAATGAGCAGTTCTTC

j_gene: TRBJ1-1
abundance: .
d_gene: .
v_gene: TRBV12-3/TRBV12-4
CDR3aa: CASSFQGRGAEAFF
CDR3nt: TGTGCCAGCAGTTTTCAAGGAAGGGGCGCTGAAGCTTTCTTT

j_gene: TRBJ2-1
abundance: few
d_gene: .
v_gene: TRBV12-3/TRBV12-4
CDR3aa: CASSVDSQSYNEQFF
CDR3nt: TGTGCCAGCAGTGTTGACAGTCAATCTTACAATGAGCAGTTCTTC

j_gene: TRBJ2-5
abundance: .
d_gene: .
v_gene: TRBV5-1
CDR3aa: CASSFGLGETQYF
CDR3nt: TGCGCCAGCAGCTTTGGTCTGGGAGAGACCCAGTACTTC

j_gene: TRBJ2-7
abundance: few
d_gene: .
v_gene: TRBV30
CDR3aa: CAWSVLPVYEQYF
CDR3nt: TGTGCCTGGAGTGTACTTCCCGTGTACGAGCAGTACTTC

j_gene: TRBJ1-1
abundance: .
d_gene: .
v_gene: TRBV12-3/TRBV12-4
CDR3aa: CASRDNQNTEAFF
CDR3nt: TGTGCCAGCAGGGATAACCAGAACACTGAAGCTTTCTTT

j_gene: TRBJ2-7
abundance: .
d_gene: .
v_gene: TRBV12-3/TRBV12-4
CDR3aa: CASSWDSDYEQYF
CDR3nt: TGTGCCAGCAGTTGGGACTCTGACTACGAGCAGTACTTC

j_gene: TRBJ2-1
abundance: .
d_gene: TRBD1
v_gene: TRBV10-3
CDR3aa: CAISKGQSPYNEQFF
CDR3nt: TGTGCCATCAGCAAGGGACAGTCACCCTACAATGAGCAGTTCTTC

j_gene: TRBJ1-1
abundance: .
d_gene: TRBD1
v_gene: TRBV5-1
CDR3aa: CASSFEGQAGTEAFF
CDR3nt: TGCGCCAGCAGCTTTGAGGGACAGGCTGGCACTGAAGCTTTCTTT

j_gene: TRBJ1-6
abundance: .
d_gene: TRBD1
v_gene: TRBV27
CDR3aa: CASGQGIHNSPLHF
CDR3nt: TGTGCCAGCGGACAGGGTATCCATAATTCACCCCTCCACTTT

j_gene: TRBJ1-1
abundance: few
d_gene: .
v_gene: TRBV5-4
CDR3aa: CASRFGENTEAFF
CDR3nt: TGTGCCAGCAGGTTTGGAGAGAACACTGAAGCTTTCTTT

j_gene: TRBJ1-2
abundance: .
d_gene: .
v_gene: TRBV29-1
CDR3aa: CSGRFAGEGGNYGYTF
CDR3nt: TGCAGCGGGCGATTTGCAGGGGAGGGTGGGAACTATGGCTACACCTTC

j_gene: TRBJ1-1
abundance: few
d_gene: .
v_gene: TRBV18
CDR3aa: CASSPGVTQEAFF
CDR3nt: TGTGCCAGCTCACCAGGGGTCACCCAAGAAGCTTTCTTT

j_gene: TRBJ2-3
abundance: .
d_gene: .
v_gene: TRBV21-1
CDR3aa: CASSKVLARDTQYF
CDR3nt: TGTGCCAGCAGCAAAGTTCTAGCAAGAGATACGCAGTATTTT

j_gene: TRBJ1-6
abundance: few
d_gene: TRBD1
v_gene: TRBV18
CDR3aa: CASSPGQGSPLHF
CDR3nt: TGTGCCAGCTCACCGGGACAGGGTTCACCCCTCCACTTT

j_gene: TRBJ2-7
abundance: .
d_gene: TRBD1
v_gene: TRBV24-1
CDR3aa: CATSDPRDRKYEQYF
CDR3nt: TGTGCCACCAGTGATCCCCGGGACAGAAAGTACGAGCAGTACTTC

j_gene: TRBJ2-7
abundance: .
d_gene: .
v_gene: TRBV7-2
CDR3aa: CASSSFLGRYEQYF
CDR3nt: TGTGCCAGCAGCTCCTTCTTGGGGCGGTACGAGCAGTACTTC

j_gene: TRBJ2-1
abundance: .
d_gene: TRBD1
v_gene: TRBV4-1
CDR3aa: CASSRTDRGNNEQFF
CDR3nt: TGCGCCAGCAGCCGGACAGACAGGGGGAACAATGAGCAGTTCTTC

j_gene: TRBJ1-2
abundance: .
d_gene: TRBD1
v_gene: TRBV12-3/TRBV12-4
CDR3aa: CASSWRDSYGYTF
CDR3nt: TGTGCCAGCAGTTGGCGGGACAGCTATGGCTACACCTTC

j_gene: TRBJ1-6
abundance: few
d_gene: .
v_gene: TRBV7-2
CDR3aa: CASSPGSVNSPLHF
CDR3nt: TGTGCCAGCAGCCCTGGGAGTGTTAATTCACCCCTCCACTTT

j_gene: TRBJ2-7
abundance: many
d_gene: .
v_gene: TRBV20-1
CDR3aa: CSASAGLGSYEQYF
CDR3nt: TGCAGTGCTAGTGCGGGGTTGGGCTCCTACGAGCAGTACTTC

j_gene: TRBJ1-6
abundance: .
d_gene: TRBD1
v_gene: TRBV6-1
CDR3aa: CASSTPARTGNNSPLHF
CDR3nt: TGTGCCAGCAGTACCCCTGCCCGGACAGGGAATAATTCACCCCTCCACTTT

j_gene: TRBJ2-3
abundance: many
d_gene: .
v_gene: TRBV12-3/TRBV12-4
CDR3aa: CASSFGVGDTQYF
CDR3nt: TGTGCCAGCAGTTTCGGGGTAGGGGATACGCAGTATTTT

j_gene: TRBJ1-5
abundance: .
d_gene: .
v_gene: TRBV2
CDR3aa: CASSEEGVGNQPQHF
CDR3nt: TGTGCCAGCAGTGAAGAGGGGGTTGGCAATCAGCCCCAGCATTTT

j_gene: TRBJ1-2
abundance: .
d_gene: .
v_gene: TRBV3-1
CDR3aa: CASSSHGSGPNYGYTF
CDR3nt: TGTGCCAGCAGCTCACACGGGTCGGGTCCTAACTATGGCTACACCTTC

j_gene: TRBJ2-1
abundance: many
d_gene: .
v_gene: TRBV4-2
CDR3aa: CASSRWGGDSYNEQFF
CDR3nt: TGTGCCAGCAGCCGTTGGGGGGGCGATTCCTACAATGAGCAGTTCTTC

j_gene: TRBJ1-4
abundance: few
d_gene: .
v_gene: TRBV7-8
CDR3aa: CASSWGTTNEKLFF
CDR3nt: TGTGCCAGCAGCTGGGGCACAACTAATGAAAAACTGTTTTTT

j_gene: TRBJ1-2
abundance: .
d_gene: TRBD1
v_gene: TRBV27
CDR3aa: CASSLYGTEGSLRYGYTF
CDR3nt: TGTGCCAGCAGTTTATACGGGACAGAGGGCTCTCTCCGCTATGGCTACACCTTC

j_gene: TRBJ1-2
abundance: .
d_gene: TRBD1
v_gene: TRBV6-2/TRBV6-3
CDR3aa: CASRRTGRGDGYTF
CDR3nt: TGTGCCAGCAGGCGGACAGGTCGAGGGGATGGCTACACCTTC

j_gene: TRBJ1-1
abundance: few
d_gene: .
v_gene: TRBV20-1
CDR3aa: CSARGQYMNTEAFF
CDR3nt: TGCAGTGCTAGAGGACAGTACATGAACACTGAAGCTTTCTTT

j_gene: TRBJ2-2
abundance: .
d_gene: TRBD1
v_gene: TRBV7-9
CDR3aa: CASSSSGQGRTGELFF
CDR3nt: TGTGCCAGCAGCTCTTCGGGACAGGGTCGAACCGGGGAGCTGTTTTTT

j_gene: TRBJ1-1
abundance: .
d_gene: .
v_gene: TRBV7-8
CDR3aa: CASSSAGSNIRTEAFF
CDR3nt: TGTGCCAGCAGCTCCGCGGGGTCTAATATAAGGACTGAAGCTTTCTTT

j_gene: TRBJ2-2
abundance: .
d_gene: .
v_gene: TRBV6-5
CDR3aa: CASTRRPNTGELFF
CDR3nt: TGTGCCAGCACCCGACGGCCGAACACCGGGGAGCTGTTTTTT

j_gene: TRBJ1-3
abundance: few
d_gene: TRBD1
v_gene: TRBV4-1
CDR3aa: CASSQKSGTGDLRGSGNTIYF
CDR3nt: TGCGCCAGCAGCCAAAAATCCGGGACAGGGGACCTTCGGGGCTCTGGAAACACCATATATTTT

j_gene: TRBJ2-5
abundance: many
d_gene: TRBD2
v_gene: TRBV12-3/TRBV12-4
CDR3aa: CASSPTSVQETQYF
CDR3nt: TGTGCCAGCAGTCCCACTAGCGTCCAAGAGACCCAGTACTTC

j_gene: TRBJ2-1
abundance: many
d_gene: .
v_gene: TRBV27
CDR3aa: CASRPRPGWEAGEQFF
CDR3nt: TGTGCCAGCCGTCCCCGGCCGGGGTGGGAGGCGGGTGAGCAGTTCTTC

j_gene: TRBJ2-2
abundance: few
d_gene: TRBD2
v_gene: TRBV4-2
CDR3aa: CASSQGAGGNTGELFF
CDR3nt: TGTGCCAGCAGCCAAGGAGCGGGGGGAAACACCGGGGAGCTGTTTTTT

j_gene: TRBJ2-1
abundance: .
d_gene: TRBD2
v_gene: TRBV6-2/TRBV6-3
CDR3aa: CASRRTSGRFSEQFF
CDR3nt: TGTGCCAGTCGCCGTACTAGCGGGAGGTTCAGTGAGCAGTTCTTC

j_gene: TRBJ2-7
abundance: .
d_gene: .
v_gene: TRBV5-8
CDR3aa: CASSFPGRFHEQYF
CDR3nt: TGTGCCAGCAGCTTTCCTGGACGGTTTCACGAGCAGTACTTC

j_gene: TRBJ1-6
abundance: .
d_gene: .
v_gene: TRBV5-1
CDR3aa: CASSLEKIYNSPLHF
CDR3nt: TGCGCCAGCAGCTTGGAAAAAATCTATAATTCACCCCTCCACTTT